Listed here is a single T cell receptor beta chain. The antigen is unknown. V was shortened by 8 bases and J by 2 bases, with 12 bases between the two germline ends. The germline V gene encodes CDR1 MDHEN and CDR2 SYDVKM. The CDR3 totals 13 residues. Genomic DNA belonging to each subset was distributed in equal measure over several immunoSEQ plates. In the original workflow: With immunoSEQ giving junction-only sequences and no quality scores, filtering differed. Using immunoSEQ multiplex PCR, the repertoire was profiled, and TCRdb retains in-frame clones only, with some absent. That table is the source of V, J and clone size, and D and trimming were worked out from the DNA. The data contain about 510,000 clones, about 96% of them singletons. The entry originates in a study of shared clonotypes between healthy human individuals. General study findings and limits: Among a few donors, roughly 5% of naive CD4 clonotypes were found in common.

This TCR derives from a woman in her 30s in good health. The source material was naive CD4+ T cells sorted from blood. Subset: CD45RA+ positively selected. The chain employs TRBV28 and TRBJ1-1; no clear D gene. The CDR3 coding sequence is TGTGCCAGCGGGAGACACCCTAACACTGAAGCTTTCTTT. This codes for CASGRHPNTEAFF.